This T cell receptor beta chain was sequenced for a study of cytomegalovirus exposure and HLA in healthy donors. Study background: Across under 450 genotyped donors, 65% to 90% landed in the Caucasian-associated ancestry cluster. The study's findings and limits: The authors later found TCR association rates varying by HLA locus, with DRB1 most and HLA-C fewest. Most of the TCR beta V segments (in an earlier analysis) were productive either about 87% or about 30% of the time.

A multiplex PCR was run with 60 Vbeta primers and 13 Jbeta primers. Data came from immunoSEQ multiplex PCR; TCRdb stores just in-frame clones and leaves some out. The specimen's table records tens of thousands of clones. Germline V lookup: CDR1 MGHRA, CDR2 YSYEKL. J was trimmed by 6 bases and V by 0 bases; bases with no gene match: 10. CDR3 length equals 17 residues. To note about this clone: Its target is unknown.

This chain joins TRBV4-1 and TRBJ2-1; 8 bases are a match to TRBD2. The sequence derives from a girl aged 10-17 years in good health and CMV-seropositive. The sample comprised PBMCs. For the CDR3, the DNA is TGCGCCAGCAGCCAAGATGGCGGGGGGCTCTTCGCCAATGAGCAGTTCTTC. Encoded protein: CASSQDGGGLFANEQFF.